Shown below are 28 T cell receptor beta chains from a single sample sequenced in a study of blood T cell repertoires in COVID-19. The data were produced by immunoSEQ multiplex PCR, yet TCRdb's version contains in-frame clones alone and is incomplete. Among about 240,000 clones listed, roughly 90% were seen once. Sequencing was done on a sample of peripheral blood. The receptor source for this set is a man aged 55 to 70 with acute or convalescent COVID-19.

This sequence joins TRBV19 and TRBJ1-5; no clear D gene. The CDR3 sequence is 14 residues long. The germline gives CDR1 LNHDA, CDR2 SQIVND (reference sequence). Trimming removed 3 bases at V and 4 bases at J, with 10 bases between. The CDR3 protein is CASSIDLRNQPQHF. CDR3 bases: TGTGCCAGTAGTATTGATCTGCGTAATCAGCCCCAGCATTTT.

V usage is TRBV19 and J usage is TRBJ1-3; maybe TRBD1 (5 bases). V shed 3 bases and J shed 4 bases, with 10 bases lying between them. CDR1 is LNHDA, CDR2 SQIVND, per germline (reference sequence). CDR3 length: 14 amino acids. This chain's CDR3 is CASSIRGYGNTIYF. The CDR3 DNA reads TGTGCCAGTAGTATCCGGGGGTACGGAAACACCATATATTTT.

J is TRBJ2-5 and V is TRBV2, with D unresolved. V was cut by 6 bases and J by 5 bases, with 7 bases left in between. The germline V gene encodes CDR1 SNHLY and CDR2 FYNNEI. The CDR3 is made up of 11 amino acids. CDR3 DNA: TGTGCCAGCAGCGCGCGGGAGACCCAGTACTTC. Residues: CASSARETQYF.

The chain recombines TRBV7-8 with TRBJ2-2; tentative D call: TRBD2 (5 bases). The V gene lost 5 bases and the J gene lost 9 bases, with 10 bases spanning the gap. The CDR3 consists of 12 residues. From germline, CDR1 is SGHVS and CDR2 FQNEAQ. The CDR3 DNA reads as TGTGCCAGCAGCCCAACCGGGAGGGAGCTGTTTTTT. The encoded protein is CASSPTGRELFF.

The chain has TRBV2 and TRBJ1-5, with 7 bases matching TRBD1. With V trimmed by 3 bases and J by 2 bases, 7 bases remained unmatched. Germline V gene data show CDR1 as SNHLY and CDR2 as FYNNEI. This CDR3 comprises 16 residues. The CDR3 DNA is TGTGCCAGCAGTGATAGGGACAGTCCGGGCAATCAGCCCCAGCATTTT. Translating it yields CASSDRDSPGNQPQHF.

This sequence joins TRBV7-2 and TRBJ2-3; 7 nucleotides agree with TRBD2. J was trimmed by 2 bases and V by 1 base; bases with no gene match: 6. Germline CDR1 and CDR2: SGHTA and FQGNSA. The CDR3 loop spans 16 amino acids. CDR3 nucleotide sequence: TGTGCCAGCAGCTTAGTGTCCCTAGCGGCCACAGATACGCAGTATTTT. This gives the protein CASSLVSLAATDTQYF.

CDR3 coding DNA: TGCGCCAGCAACCCAGGGACAGGGAGCTCCTATAATTCACCCCTCCACTTT. Its translation: CASNPGTGSSYNSPLHF. The chain recombines TRBV5-1 with TRBJ1-6, with TRBD1 matching 9 bases. With 6 bases clipped from V and 0 bases from J, the junction kept 7 bases outside the gene matches. Germline values: CDR1 SGHRS, CDR2 YFSETQ. The CDR3 sequence is 17 residues long.

The chain recombines TRBV21-1 with TRBJ1-3; the D call in the table, TRBD1, was not verified against the DNA. TRBV21-1 is labeled a pseudogene. The CDR3 is 16 amino acids. The CDR3 nucleotides read TGTGCCAGCAGCAAAGAGGGGGACAGGGCTGGAAACACCATATATTTT. Amino acid sequence: CASSKEGDRAGNTIYF.

This clone was counted only a few times. The rearrangement joins TRBV13 to TRBJ1-4, with TRBD1 matching 9 bases. Germline trimming cut 2 bases from V and 8 bases from J; bases unmatched to any gene: 12. The CDR3 length is 17 residues. Germline CDR1 and CDR2: PRHDT and FYEKMQ (reference sequence). The CDR3: CASSLTLGTGRREKLFF. As DNA, the CDR3 is TGTGCCAGCAGCTTAACTTTAGGGACAGGGAGGCGGGAAAAACTGTTTTTT.

The chain employs TRBV6-5 and TRBJ2-3; 7 bases are shared with TRBD2. The ends lost 0 bases at V and 2 bases at J; junction bases unmatched: 2. The CDR3 length is 15 residues. CDR1 and CDR2 from the germline V gene are MNHEY and SVGAGI. CDR3 sequence (DNA): TGTGCCAGCAGTTACTCGCGGGAGAACACAGATACGCAGTATTTT. Its protein product is CASSYSRENTDTQYF.

This clone was found once. The gene calls are TRBV7-2 and TRBJ2-1, with 9 bases fitting TRBD2. The length of the CDR3 is 15 residues. J was trimmed by 3 bases and V by 5 bases; bases with no gene match: 5. Germline CDR1 and CDR2: SGHTA and FQGNSA. The DNA of the CDR3 is TGTGCCAGCAGCCCTGAGACTAGCGGCTACAATGAGCAGTTCTTC. Its protein is CASSPETSGYNEQFF.

V usage is TRBV30 and J usage is TRBJ2-1, with D perhaps matching TRBD2 (6 bases). V lost 2 bases and J lost 5, with 10 bases in between. The germline V gene has CDR1 GTSNPN and CDR2 SVGIG (reference sequence). The CDR3 runs to 13 residues. The CDR3 region has the DNA TGTGCCTGGAGTACGGGAGTCAACAATGAGCAGTTCTTC. Translating gives CAWSTGVNNEQFF.

The chain has TRBV30 and TRBJ1-6; weak D call: TRBD1 (5 bases). The CDR3 covers 16 residues. Germline V lookup: CDR1 GTSNPN, CDR2 SVGIG (reference sequence). V was pared by 1 base and J by 5 bases, with 15 bases between. The CDR3 DNA is TGTGCCTGGAGTGCCCCCCGCGGGGACCATAATTCACCCCTCCACTTT. It encodes CAWSAPRGDHNSPLHF.

The CDR3 region has the DNA TGTGCCAGTAGTATACACAGGGGATTCGATGAAAAACTGTTTTTT. It yields the protein CASSIHRGFDEKLFF. The V gene is TRBV19, the J gene TRBJ1-4; 7 bases map to TRBD1. Germline assignment: CDR1 LNHDA and CDR2 SQIVND (reference sequence). V dropped 2 bases and J dropped 6; count of bases not matched to a gene: 6. This CDR3 has 15 amino acids.

The chain joins TRBV27 to TRBJ2-7; TRBD2 is a possible D gene (6 bases). Per germline, CDR1 MNHEY and CDR2 SMNVEV (reference sequence). Trimming cost V 3 bases and J 5 bases, with 14 bases left between them. This CDR3 spans 14 amino acids. The CDR3 sequence is CASSLGSGLNEQYF. The CDR3 region has the DNA TGTGCCAGCAGTTTGGGGAGCGGACTAAACGAGCAGTACTTC.

V is TRBV5-1 and J is TRBJ1-6, with 7 nucleotides matching TRBD1. CDR3 length: 15 amino acids. V lost 1 base, J lost 8 bases, and 6 bases stayed unmatched. Germline V lookup: CDR1 SGHRS, CDR2 YFSETQ. CDR3 nucleotides: TGCGCCAGCAGCTTGTTAGAGGGGGCTGATTCACCCCTCCACTTT. Protein product: CASSLLEGADSPLHF.

Only one count was recorded for this clone. CDR3 region: CASSLDRGIMNTEAFF. CDR3 coding DNA: TGTGCCAGCAGCTTGGACAGGGGGATCATGAACACTGAAGCTTTCTTT. The V call is TRBV5-6, the J call TRBJ1-1, with 8 nucleotides matching TRBD1. Losses at the gene ends were 0 bases for V and 0 bases for J; bases not matched to a gene: 4. CDR1 SGHDT and CDR2 YYEEEE come from the germline V gene. The CDR3 spans 16 residues.

The chain has TRBV28 and TRBJ1-5; D not certain. This CDR3 spans 13 amino acids. Germline CDR1 reads MDHEN; CDR2 reads SYDVKM. Trimming took 2 bases from V and 7 from J, leaving 9 bases between them. CDR3 protein: CASSLPGWQPQHF. The CDR3 region has the DNA TGTGCCAGCAGTTTACCGGGATGGCAGCCCCAGCATTTT.

This sequence joins TRBV7-2 and TRBJ1-2; 7 nucleotides match TRBD1. CDR3 length equals 14 residues. Germline loops: CDR1 SGHTA, CDR2 FQGNSA. V shed 10 bases, J shed 4 bases, and the junction held 12 bases outside the gene matches. CDR3 in amino acids: CAIQQGIVRYGYTF. The CDR3 DNA follows: TGTGCCATCCAACAGGGGATCGTTCGCTATGGCTACACCTTC.

The CDR3 sequence: CASTPRGSRPYEQYF. The CDR3 nucleotides read TGTGCCAGCACCCCTCGCGGGAGTCGCCCCTACGAGCAGTACTTC. The chain couples TRBV6-6 to TRBJ2-7; TRBD2 agrees at 7 bases. CDR1 and CDR2 from the germline V gene are MNHNY and SVGAGI (reference sequence). V dropped 7 bases and J dropped 2; count of bases not matched to a gene: 11. The CDR3 is 15 residues long.

This clone was seen a few times. This sequence joins TRBV6-2 or TRBV6-3 and TRBJ2-1; a weak D match, TRBD1 (5 bases). The V gene's germline CDR1 is MNHEY and CDR2 SVGEGT. V shed 0 bases and J shed 4 bases, with 13 bases lying between them. The CDR3 consists of 16 residues. The CDR3 nucleotides read TGTGCCAGCAGTTACTCGACCCCAGGGCCTTACAATGAGCAGTTCTTC. Translated: CASSYSTPGPYNEQFF.

Of note for this clone: Distinct nucleotide sequences in the sample also encode this CDR3. The rearrangement uses TRBV11-3 and TRBJ2-7; D not certain. The germline V gene encodes CDR1 SGHNT and CDR2 YENEEA. V gave up 4 bases and J gave up 1 base, with 2 bases separating them. This CDR3 is built from 11 residues. As DNA, the CDR3 is TGTGCCAGCAGCTCTTCCTACGAGCAGTACTTC. This codes for CASSSSYEQYF.

This chain joins TRBV12-3 or TRBV12-4 and TRBJ2-7; TRBD1 matches 7 bases. The length of the CDR3 is 13 residues. The V and J ends lost 4 bases and 5 bases, in that order; junction bases with no gene match: 5. The CDR3 sequence: CASSYHRGDEQYF. In nucleotides, the CDR3 is TGTGCCAGCAGTTACCACAGGGGCGACGAGCAGTACTTC.

The gene calls are TRBV9 and TRBJ1-5; no firm D call. Trimming cost V 7 bases and J 5 bases, with 13 bases left between them. The CDR3 is 13 residues long. Germline V CDR1 and CDR2: SGDLS, YYNGEE. CDR3 sequence (DNA): TGTGCCAGCGGAGGGCTGGATGATCAGCCCCAGCATTTT. Residues: CASGGLDDQPQHF.

The chain carries TRBV5-6 and TRBJ2-1; D might be TRBD2 (6 bases). The V end lost 4 bases, the J end lost 0 bases, and 20 bases lay between the germline ends. The CDR3 is 18 residues long. Germline CDR1 is SGHDT and CDR2 is YYEEEE. The CDR3 sequence: CASSLEGQLGGSYNEQFF. CDR3 sequence (DNA): TGTGCCAGCAGCCTAGAGGGGCAGCTGGGAGGCTCCTACAATGAGCAGTTCTTC.

The rearrangement links TRBV6-5 to TRBJ1-4; perhaps TRBD1 as D (6 bases). The CDR3 is 16 residues long. Germline CDR1 reads MNHEY; CDR2 reads SVGAGI. Between the trimmed V and J ends, which lost 2 bases and 1 base, there was a span of 11 bases. This CDR3 reads CASSYGTSLTNEKLFF. The CDR3 bases are TGTGCCAGCAGTTACGGGACATCTTTAACTAATGAAAAACTGTTTTTT.

The chain carries TRBV5-6 and TRBJ1-1, with 9 bases fitting TRBD1. The CDR3 covers 14 residues. Germline V gene lookup returns CDR1 SGHDT and CDR2 YYEEEE. V lost 5 bases to trimming and J lost 3 bases; unmatched junction nucleotides: 5. This CDR3 reads CASRNRDRDTEAFF. As DNA, the CDR3 is TGTGCCAGCAGAAACCGGGACAGGGACACTGAAGCTTTCTTT. Combining the CDR3 with reference TRBV5-6 and TRBJ1-1 gives the whole variable domain DAGVTQSPTHLIKTRGQQVTLRCSPKSGHDTVSWYQQALGQGPQFIFQYYEEEERQRGNFPDRFSGHQFPNYSSELNVNALLLGDSALYLCASRNRDRDTEAFFGQGTRLTVV.

The J gene is TRBJ1-5, the V gene TRBV19; 8 positions agree with TRBD1. Germline CDR1 LNHDA, CDR2 SQIVND (reference sequence). The length of the CDR3 is 16 residues. Unmatched junction bases numbered 14, after V lost 6 bases and J lost 7 bases. CDR3 nucleotides: TGTGCCAGTAGCGAGTGGGGCAGGGGGCCGACGCAGCCCCAGCATTTT. Amino acid sequence: CASSEWGRGPTQPQHF.